The 13 T cell receptor beta chains below come from one sample, sequenced in a study of blood T cell repertoires in COVID-19. Data came from immunoSEQ multiplex PCR; TCRdb stores just in-frame clones and leaves some out. The sample records hundreds of thousands of clones, 80% to 90% being singletons. The material sequenced was peripheral blood. These receptors all come from a man aged 35-49 years with acute or convalescent COVID-19.

The V and J genes are TRBV11-3 and TRBJ1-1; D gene unclear. Germline values: CDR1 SGHNT, CDR2 YENEEA. The CDR3 extends over 13 amino acids. Trimming pared 5 bases from V and 3 bases from J, leaving 10 bases between. Here the CDR3 DNA reads TGTGCCAGCAGCCTCTCGTCTTACACTGAAGCTTTCTTT. The encoded protein is CASSLSSYTEAFF.

The chain recombines TRBV30 with TRBJ1-1; maybe TRBD1 (5 bases). The CDR3 length is 13 residues. Trimming stripped 3 bases from V and 2 bases from J, with 10 bases between. Germline CDR1 and CDR2: GTSNPN and SVGIG (reference sequence). The CDR3 coding sequence is TGTGCCTGGAGCAGGGAGGGTAACACTGAAGCTTTCTTT. It is translated as CAWSREGNTEAFF.

The J gene is TRBJ1-6, the V gene TRBV7-9, with 8 bases aligning to TRBD1. In germline, CDR1 is SEHNR, CDR2 FQNEAQ (reference sequence). This CDR3 is 16 amino acids long. Trimming cost V 3 bases and J 8 bases; bases outside gene matches: 9. This chain's CDR3 is CASSLNAGTGDSPLHF. DNA of the CDR3: TGTGCCAGCAGCTTGAACGCCGGGACAGGAGATTCACCCCTCCACTTT. Variable domain in full (rest from reference TRBV7-9 and TRBJ1-6): DTGVSQNPRHKITKRGQNVTFRCDPISEHNRLYWYRQTLGQGPEFLTYFQNEAQLEKSRLLSDRFSAERPKGSFSTLEIQRTEQGDSAMYLCASSLNAGTGDSPLHFGNGTRLTVT.

The chain combines TRBV10-3 with TRBJ2-3, with no clear D. From germline, CDR1 is ENHRY and CDR2 SYGVKD. The V gene lost 1 base and the J gene lost 1 base, with 3 bases spanning the gap. This CDR3 comprises 13 residues. The CDR3: CAISEFGTDTQYF. Written as DNA, the CDR3 is TGTGCCATCAGTGAGTTCGGCACAGATACGCAGTATTTT.

The rearrangement links TRBV5-6 to TRBJ1-1; 8 nucleotides agree with TRBD1. The V gene end was trimmed by 6 bases and the J gene end by 12 bases; junction bases not matched to a gene: 7. This CDR3 contains 11 residues. Per the germline V gene, CDR1 is SGHDT and CDR2 is YYEEEE. CDR3: CASTRQGITFF. The DNA of the CDR3 is TGTGCCAGCACCCGACAGGGGATAACTTTCTTT.

This chain joins TRBV7-8 and TRBJ2-3; 8 nucleotides match TRBD1. Germline assignment: CDR1 SGHVS and CDR2 FQNEAQ. This CDR3 spans 14 amino acids. J was trimmed by 4 bases and V by 5 bases; bases with no gene match: 5. The CDR3 loop reads CASSPPDRADTQYF. The CDR3 region has the DNA TGTGCCAGCAGCCCGCCGGACAGGGCAGATACGCAGTATTTT.

V usage is TRBV3-1 (or the pseudogene TRBV3-2) and J usage is TRBJ2-4, with D tentatively TRBD1 (5 bases). Germline V gene lookup returns CDR1 LGHDT and CDR2 YNNKEL (reference sequence). V dropped 0 bases and J dropped 6 bases, with 21 bases sitting between them. CDR3 length: 18 amino acids. The CDR3 DNA sequence: TGTGCCAGCAGCCAAGAGGGGCGACGGGCAGGTCGGAGAAACATTCAGTACTTC. Amino acids: CASSQEGRRAGRRNIQYF.

V and J are TRBV29-1 and TRBJ1-2; 7 bases line up with TRBD1. Germline V lookup: CDR1 SQVTM, CDR2 ANQGSEA. The CDR3 spans 12 residues. Unmatched junction bases numbered 5, after V lost 6 bases and J lost 4 bases. The CDR3: CSVGDRTYGYTF. The CDR3, as DNA: TGCAGCGTGGGGGACAGAACCTATGGCTACACCTTC.

V gene TRBV5-6 combines with J gene TRBJ2-2, with D possibly matching TRBD1 (6 bases). There are 13 residues in the CDR3. Between the trimmed V and J ends, which lost 6 bases and 0 bases, there was a span of 6 bases. Per germline, CDR1 SGHDT and CDR2 YYEEEE. The CDR3 DNA reads as TGTGCCAGCAAGGGGGCGAACACCGGGGAGCTGTTTTTT. This encodes CASKGANTGELFF.

The rearrangement uses TRBV7-8 and TRBJ2-7, with D perhaps TRBD1 (6 bases). Trimming stripped 2 bases from V and 2 bases from J, with 13 bases between. The CDR3 has 15 residues. Germline CDR1 and CDR2: SGHVS and FQNEAQ. The CDR3 is CASSLRQVGTYEQYF. In DNA form, the CDR3 reads TGTGCCAGCAGCTTAAGACAGGTGGGGACCTACGAGCAGTACTTC.

The genes are TRBV19 and TRBJ1-2; D may be TRBD1 (6 bases). This CDR3 spans 19 amino acids. CDR1 and CDR2 (germline): LNHDA, SQIVND (reference sequence). With 3 bases removed from V and 0 bases from J, the gap between germline ends came to 23 bases. DNA for the CDR3: TGTGCCAGTAGTATTTTGTACAGGGCGGTTCAGAAAGCTAACTATGGCTACACCTTC. Amino acids: CASSILYRAVQKANYGYTF. The full variable domain, its missing parts supplied by reference TRBV19 and TRBJ1-2, is DGGITQSPKYLFRKEGQNVTLSCEQNLNHDAMYWYRQDPGQGLRLIYYSQIVNDFQKGDIAEGYSVSREKKESFPLTVTSAQKNPTAFYLCASSILYRAVQKANYGYTFGSGTRLTVV.

The chain has TRBV5-1 and TRBJ2-7; D may be TRBD1 (5 bases). CDR1 SGHRS and CDR2 YFSETQ come from the germline V gene. The V end was cut by 4 bases, the J end by 0 bases, with 11 bases between. The CDR3 sequence is 14 residues long. CDR3 sequence reads: CASSPDTLSYEQYF. The CDR3, as DNA: TGCGCCAGCAGCCCGGACACGCTCTCCTACGAGCAGTACTTC.

Only one count was recorded for this clone. This rearrangement joins TRBV4-2 to TRBJ2-3, with D possibly TRBD1 on 5 matching bases. V was clipped by 3 bases and J by 3 bases, with 10 bases between them. The CDR3 is made up of 14 amino acids. Germline lookup yields CDR1 LGHNA and CDR2 YNFKEQ. The CDR3 loop reads CASSQTRQTDTQYF. The CDR3 region has the DNA TGTGCCAGCAGCCAGACGAGACAGACAGATACGCAGTATTTT.